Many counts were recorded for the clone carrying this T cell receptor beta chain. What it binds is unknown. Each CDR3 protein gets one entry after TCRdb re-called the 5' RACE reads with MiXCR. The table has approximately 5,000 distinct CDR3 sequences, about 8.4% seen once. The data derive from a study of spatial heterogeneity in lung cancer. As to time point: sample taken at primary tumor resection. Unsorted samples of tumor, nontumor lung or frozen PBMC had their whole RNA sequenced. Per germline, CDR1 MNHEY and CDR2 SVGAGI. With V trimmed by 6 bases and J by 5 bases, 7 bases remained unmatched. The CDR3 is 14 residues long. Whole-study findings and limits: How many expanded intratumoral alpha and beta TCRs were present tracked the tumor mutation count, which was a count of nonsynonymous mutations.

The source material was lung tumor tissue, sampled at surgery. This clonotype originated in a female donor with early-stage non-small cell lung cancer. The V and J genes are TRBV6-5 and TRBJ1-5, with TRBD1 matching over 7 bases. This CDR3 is CASRTTGDHQPQHF. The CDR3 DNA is TGTGCCAGCAGAACTACAGGGGATCATCAGCCCCAGCATTTT.